These T cell receptor beta chains were read from a single sample in a study of cytomegalovirus exposure and HLA in healthy donors. Sequencing was performed with immunoSEQ multiplex PCR; in TCRdb, only in-frame clones are kept and a portion is missing. The table records approximately 150,000 clones, roughly four fifths of them present only once. Sample: PBMCs. These receptors all come from a man aged 18 to 30 in good health and CMV-seronegative. Both conserved end residues are trimmed from each CDR3. For some rows the clone size is stated as once, few or many, or as a class when expanded; others skip it.

cdr3_length j_call clone_size v_call cdr3_aa
11 TRBJ1-1 - TRBV4-2 ASSLIRNTEAF
10 TRBJ1-5 - TRBV7-2 ASSSSTGPQH
13 TRBJ2-2 - TRBV18 ASSPGTGDTGELF
12 TRBJ2-7 - TRBV7-9 ASSPQVIQGFPY
13 TRBJ2-7 - TRBV28 ASSSAGDGIYEQY
14 TRBJ2-7 - TRBV18 ASSPTGPGVAYEQY
11 TRBJ2-1 - TRBV4-1 ASSPWAGNEQF
14 TRBJ2-1 once TRBV5-6 ASSLEWTGIVNEQF
11 TRBJ2-1 - TRBV7-2 ASSLGLGNEQF
14 TRBJ1-2 - TRBV28 ASSWGSSGGTYGYT
13 TRBJ2-7 - TRBV4-2 ASSLSRGAAYEQY
10 TRBJ2-2 - TRBV30 AWNLDTGELF
16 TRBJ2-6 few TRBV7-6 ASSLRGQGEVGANVLT
11 TRBJ1-2 - TRBV27 ASSFRVSDGYT
10 TRBJ2-5 - TRBV27 ASSSREETQY
14 TRBJ2-3 - TRBV19 ASSIDRYRGTDTQY
13 TRBJ2-7 - TRBV6-5 ASSYSRASGYEQY
14 TRBJ2-3 - TRBV7-2 ASSLAPSGRTDTQY
15 TRBJ1-2 - TRBV7-9 ASSLGQARTTNYGYT
11 TRBJ1-3 - TRBV10-1 ASSPGPGNTIY
11 TRBJ1-2 few TRBV6-1 ASTETGFGGYT
12 TRBJ1-2 - TRBV28 ASNDRDPNYGYT
10 TRBJ2-7 - TRBV2 ASSGDTYEQY
12 TRBJ2-4 - TRBV13 ASSPRLAKNIQY
11 TRBJ2-7 - TRBV27 ASSLSGLNEQY
13 TRBJ2-7 - TRBV4-3 ASSQGVGTGSEQY
11 TRBJ1-1 - TRBV18 ASSLDRNTEAF
12 TRBJ2-3 - TRBV9 ASSVGVVSDTQY
12 TRBJ2-7 - TRBV19 ASSTTGGSHEQY
13 TRBJ1-5 - TRBV10-3 AISRDRDFDQPQH
12 TRBJ1-5 - TRBV6-6 ASTQDRGHQPQH
13 TRBJ2-2 - TRBV10-2 ASSDREGAGGELF
14 TRBJ2-2 - TRBV19 ASTPGGRHTTGELF
13 TRBJ1-1 once TRBV2 ASSEGVVADDQAF
13 TRBJ2-1 once TRBV7-2 ASSSQAGGGNEQF
12 TRBJ1-1 - TRBV29-1 SAGQAGGNTEAF
12 TRBJ2-1 - TRBV27 ASSLSQGPDEQF
12 TRBJ1-1 - TRBV7-9 ASSHRLRYTEAF
12 TRBJ1-1 - TRBV5-4 ASSLGGRGAEAF
18 TRBJ2-1 few TRBV4-3 ASSQDTTSGKDRLDNEQF
12 TRBJ2-5 - TRBV7-7 ASSLGTRSGPQY
14 TRBJ2-1 - TRBV5-4 ASSLESSGGADEQF
12 TRBJ1-3 - TRBV28 ASSLGQGGNTIY
15 TRBJ2-7 - TRBV11-1 ASSLGMQVVSSYEQY
13 TRBJ2-5 - TRBV5-4 ASSLAGVKQETQY
12 - - TRBV10-2 ASRQTGGIYEQY
12 TRBJ1-6 - TRBV19 ASSTGILGSPLH
10 TRBJ1-1 - TRBV30 AWRQGAGRAF
10 TRBJ2-7 - TRBV29-1 SVVLSNYEQY
13 TRBJ1-5 - TRBV7-9 ASSLVGEVNQPQH
10 TRBJ1-4 - TRBV7-9 ASSRDTGKLF
12 TRBJ1-1 - TRBV19 ASSADRGNTEAF
14 TRBJ2-4 - TRBV4-1 ASSQGVGGAKNIQY
13 TRBJ2-1 once TRBV14 ASSPTGVVYNEQF